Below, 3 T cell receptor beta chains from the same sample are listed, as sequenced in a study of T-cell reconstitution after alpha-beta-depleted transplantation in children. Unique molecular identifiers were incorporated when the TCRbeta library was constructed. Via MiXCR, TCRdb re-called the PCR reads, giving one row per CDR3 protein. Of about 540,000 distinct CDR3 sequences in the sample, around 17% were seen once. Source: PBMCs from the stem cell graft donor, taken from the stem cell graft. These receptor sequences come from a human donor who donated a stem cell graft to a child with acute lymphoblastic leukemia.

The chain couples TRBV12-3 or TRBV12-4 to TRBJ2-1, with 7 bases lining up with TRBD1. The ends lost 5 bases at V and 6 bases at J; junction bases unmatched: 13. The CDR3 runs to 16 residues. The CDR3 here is CASSPETGIGSNEQFF. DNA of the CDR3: TGTGCCAGCAGTCCCGAGACAGGGATTGGCTCCAATGAGCAGTTCTTC.

CDR3 sequence: CASSVAGGPFRANEQFF. The CDR3 DNA reads TGTGCCAGCAGCGTAGCGGGAGGACCCTTCCGGGCCAATGAGCAGTTCTTC. The chain combines TRBV9 with TRBJ2-1, with 7 bases lining up with TRBD2. The ends lost 0 bases at V and 6 bases at J; junction bases unmatched: 12. The length of the CDR3 is 17 residues. Germline assignment: CDR1 SGDLS and CDR2 YYNGEE.

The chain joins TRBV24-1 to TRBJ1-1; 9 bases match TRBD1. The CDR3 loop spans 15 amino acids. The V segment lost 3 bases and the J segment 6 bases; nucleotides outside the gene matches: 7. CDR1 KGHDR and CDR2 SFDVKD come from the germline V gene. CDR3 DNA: TGTGCCACCAGTGATGTGACAGGGGGTATATCTGAAGCTTTCTTT. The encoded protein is CATSDVTGGISEAFF.